Below are 24 T cell receptor beta chains sequenced from a single sample in a study of control samples from healthy donors and cancer patients. Generated by immunoSEQ multiplex PCR, the TCRdb table keeps only in-frame clones and is missing some. The table has roughly 180,000 clones, roughly 92% seen once. Sequenced: blood. These receptors were taken from a woman between 18 and 29 years old in good health.

J is TRBJ1-3 and V is TRBV27, with D perhaps TRBD1 (6 bases). V dropped 5 bases and J dropped 1 base, with 9 bases sitting between them. The CDR3 consists of 14 residues. The germline CDR1 and CDR2 sequences are MNHEY and SMNVEV (reference sequence). Here the CDR3 reads CASSQTGSGNTIYF. The CDR3 bases are TGTGCCAGCAGTCAGACAGGTTCTGGAAACACCATATATTTT.

This chain joins TRBV3-1 (or the pseudogene TRBV3-2) and TRBJ2-7; 11 bases are a match to TRBD1. The length of the CDR3 is 16 residues. J lost 7 bases, V lost 3 bases, and 11 bases had no gene match. The germline V gene has CDR1 LGHDT and CDR2 YNNKEL (reference sequence). Here the CDR3 DNA reads TGTGCCAGCAGCCAGATCCGGGACAGGGGGATTTGGGAGCAGTACTTC. Protein sequence: CASSQIRDRGIWEQYF.

The chain has TRBV7-8 and TRBJ1-5; a possible D gene is TRBD1 (5 bases). Trimming took 0 bases from V and 6 from J, leaving 15 bases between them. The CDR3 totals 16 residues. Looked up from germline, CDR1 is SGHVS and CDR2 is FQNEAQ. The DNA for the CDR3 is TGTGCCAGCAGCTTAGCGCATCAGGGTTTACCTCAGCCCCAGCATTTT. It encodes CASSLAHQGLPQPQHF. The full variable domain, with the rest looked up from reference TRBV7-8 and TRBJ1-5, is GAGVSQSPRYKVAKRGQDVALRCDPISGHVSLFWYQQALGQGPEFLTYFQNEAQLDKSGLPSDRFFAERPEGSVSTLKIQRTQQEDSAVYLCASSLAHQGLPQPQHFGDGTRLSIL.

This chain joins TRBV28 and TRBJ1-1; TRBD1 aligns across 7 bases. The CDR3 has 15 amino acids. The V gene end was trimmed by 3 bases and the J gene end by 1 base; junction bases not matched to a gene: 5. Germline V gene data show CDR1 as MDHEN and CDR2 as SYDVKM. CDR3 in amino acids: CASSFGDSRNTEAFF. The CDR3 nucleotides are TGTGCCAGCAGTTTTGGGGACAGCCGGAACACTGAAGCTTTCTTT. The complete variable domain, with remaining parts taken from reference TRBV28 and TRBJ1-1, reads DVKVTQSSRYLVKRTGEKVFLECVQDMDHENMFWYRQDPGLGLRLIYFSYDVKMKEKGDIPEGYSVSREKKERFSLILESASTNQTSMYLCASSFGDSRNTEAFFGQGTRLTVV.

This clone was observed a single time. The CDR3 here is CASSLGLAADTQYF. The CDR3 nucleotides are TGTGCCAGTAGTCTAGGACTAGCGGCAGATACGCAGTATTTT. The chain uses TRBV19 and TRBJ2-3; 10 bases map to TRBD2. The J segment lost 4 bases and the V segment lost 5 bases, leaving 3 bases of the junction unmatched. CDR1 and CDR2 from the germline V gene are LNHDA and SQIVND (reference sequence). The CDR3 sequence is 14 residues long.

This clone was counted a single time. The genes are TRBV13 and TRBJ2-1; the D gene could be TRBD1 or TRBD2 (5 bases each). CDR3 length: 16 amino acids. Germline loops: CDR1 PRHDT, CDR2 FYEKMQ (reference sequence). V dropped 6 bases and J dropped 1 base, with 16 bases sitting between them. CDR3 sequence: CASRPGPYSSYNEQFF. As DNA, the CDR3 is TGTGCCAGCAGGCCGGGACCCTACTCATCCTACAATGAGCAGTTCTTC.

V gene TRBV9 combines with J gene TRBJ1-6; 8 bases agree with TRBD1. The CDR3 is made up of 15 amino acids. Germline V gives CDR1 SGDLS, CDR2 YYNGEE. The V and J ends lost 0 bases and 8 bases, in that order; junction bases with no gene match: 4. The CDR3 DNA reads TGTGCCAGCAGCGTAGGGACAGGGTATTATTCACCCCTCCACTTT. Translated, it gives CASSVGTGYYSPLHF.

This sequence joins TRBV19 and TRBJ1-5; D possibly corresponds to TRBD1 (5 bases). CDR1 and CDR2 from the germline V gene are LNHDA and SQIVND (reference sequence). Trimming took 7 bases from V and 3 from J, leaving 13 bases between them. The CDR3 consists of 14 residues. Here the CDR3 DNA reads TGTGCCAGTACCTCACAGGCGATCAATCAGCCCCAGCATTTT. It translates to CASTSQAINQPQHF.

The J gene is TRBJ1-2, the V gene TRBV5-1, with TRBD1 matching 9 bases. The CDR3 sequence is 14 residues long. J was trimmed by 8 bases and V by 4 bases; bases with no gene match: 9. Germline V gives CDR1 SGHRS, CDR2 YFSETQ. The CDR3 spells CASSQDRGEGGYTF. For the CDR3, the DNA is TGCGCCAGCAGCCAGGACAGGGGAGAGGGAGGCTACACCTTC.

This clone is a singleton in its sample. This chain uses TRBV2 with TRBJ2-4; 12 bases fit TRBD2. V gave up 3 bases and J gave up 8 bases; unmatched junction bases: 11. The CDR3 length is 17 residues. Germline V gene sequence: CDR1 SNHLY, CDR2 FYNNEI. DNA of the CDR3: TGTGCCAGCAGTGAGTACTCCCTAGCGGGAGGGAAGGACATTCAGTACTTC. It encodes CASSEYSLAGGKDIQYF.

V usage is TRBV28 and J usage is TRBJ2-5; a possible D gene is TRBD1 (5 bases). The V gene lost 5 bases and the J gene lost 3 bases, with 13 bases spanning the gap. The germline gives CDR1 MDHEN, CDR2 SYDVKM. The CDR3 totals 14 residues. This CDR3 reads CASSATDRKETQYF. DNA of the CDR3: TGTGCCAGCAGTGCCACTGACAGAAAAGAGACCCAGTACTTC.

This chain's CDR3 is CASSTGGNNQPQHF. CDR3 DNA sequence: TGTGCCAGCAGCACGGGAGGGAACAATCAGCCCCAGCATTTT. This chain joins TRBV5-6 and TRBJ1-5; no definite D call. Between the trimmed V and J ends, which lost 4 bases and 3 bases, there was a span of 11 bases. Germline V gives CDR1 SGHDT, CDR2 YYEEEE. The CDR3 extends over 14 amino acids.

This chain connects TRBV7-3 to TRBJ1-2; tentatively, D is TRBD1 (5 bases). V was shortened by 5 bases and J by 0 bases, with 13 bases between the two germline ends. Germline-derived CDR1 and CDR2 are SGHTA and FQGTGA. This CDR3 is built from 15 residues. The CDR3 protein is CASSRDGRTNYGYTF. In nucleotides, the CDR3 is TGTGCCAGCAGCCGGGACGGCCGAACTAACTATGGCTACACCTTC.

The gene calls are TRBV28 and TRBJ1-5; 7 nucleotides match TRBD1. The ends lost 8 bases at V and 0 bases at J; junction bases unmatched: 10. Germline V gene sequence: CDR1 MDHEN, CDR2 SYDVKM. The CDR3 is made up of 16 amino acids. The CDR3 DNA sequence: TGTGCCAGCCCCACAGGGGCCAAGAATAGCAATCAGCCCCAGCATTTT. Residues: CASPTGAKNSNQPQHF. Full variable domain (outside the CDR3, taken from reference TRBV28 and TRBJ1-5): DVKVTQSSRYLVKRTGEKVFLECVQDMDHENMFWYRQDPGLGLRLIYFSYDVKMKEKGDIPEGYSVSREKKERFSLILESASTNQTSMYLCASPTGAKNSNQPQHFGDGTRLSIL.

The gene calls are TRBV11-2 and TRBJ1-1; 8 bases are a match to TRBD1. Germline-derived CDR1 and CDR2 are SGHAT and FQNNGV. The CDR3 length is 17 residues. V was pared by 5 bases and J by 3 bases, with 14 bases of the junction left unmatched. CDR3: CASSQRQGTTVDTEAFF. The CDR3 coding sequence is TGTGCCAGCAGCCAAAGACAGGGGACGACAGTGGACACTGAAGCTTTCTTT. Full variable domain (remainder filled in from reference TRBV11-2 and TRBJ1-1): EAGVAQSPRYKIIEKRQSVAFWCNPISGHATLYWYQQILGQGPKLLIQFQNNGVVDDSQLPKDRFSAERLKGVDSTLKIQPAKLEDSAVYLCASSQRQGTTVDTEAFFGQGTRLTVV.

The chain carries TRBV4-2 and TRBJ2-7; no reliable D call. Germline V gene lookup returns CDR1 LGHNA and CDR2 YNFKEQ. Trimming left V 4 bases short and J 0 bases short, with 10 bases between. This CDR3 spans 14 amino acids. CDR3 in amino acids: CASSLEYVSYEQYF. The DNA of the CDR3 is TGTGCCAGCAGCCTTGAGTATGTCTCCTACGAGCAGTACTTC.

The CDR3 sequence: CASTLGQEANYGYTF. The CDR3 DNA is TGTGCCAGCACCTTAGGGCAGGAAGCTAACTATGGCTACACCTTC. The chain is built from TRBV21-1 and TRBJ1-2. TRBV21-1 is recorded as a pseudogene. This CDR3 contains 15 residues.

This chain joins TRBV6-5 and TRBJ1-2; D is uncertain. CDR3 length: 15 amino acids. Germline values: CDR1 MNHEY, CDR2 SVGAGI. V dropped 7 bases and J dropped 4 bases, with 19 bases sitting between them. The chain's CDR3 is CASTLGGASGYGYTF. The CDR3 region has the DNA TGTGCCAGCACTCTCGGAGGAGCGTCGGGCTATGGCTACACCTTC.

The chain is built from TRBV11-2 and TRBJ1-1; D ambiguous. The CDR3 loop spans 13 amino acids. The V and J ends lost 6 bases and 1 base respectively, with 9 bases between them. Germline lookup yields CDR1 SGHAT and CDR2 FQNNGV. The CDR3 DNA reads TGTGCCAGCAGATTCGAGAAGAACACTGAAGCTTTCTTT. Translated: CASRFEKNTEAFF.

V and J are TRBV9 and TRBJ1-3; D remains unclear. V was clipped by 2 bases and J by 10 bases, with 16 bases between them. CDR1 SGDLS and CDR2 YYNGEE come from the germline V gene. The length of the CDR3 is 14 residues. The CDR3 DNA sequence: TGTGCCAGCAGCGTTGATGGAGACCCTCGGACCATATATTTT. Translated, it gives CASSVDGDPRTIYF.

In nucleotides, the CDR3 is TGTGCCAGCAGCGTAGACGCGGGGTACCAAGAGACCCAGTACTTC. Translated: CASSVDAGYQETQYF. The chain carries TRBV9 and TRBJ2-5; tentatively, D is TRBD2 (6 bases). V lost 0 bases and J 0 bases, leaving 9 bases between the germline ends. Germline lookup yields CDR1 SGDLS and CDR2 YYNGEE. The CDR3 has 15 residues.

The chain recombines TRBV6-1 with TRBJ1-2; 12 nucleotides line up with TRBD1. V gave up 2 bases and J gave up 8 bases; unmatched junction bases: 6. The CDR3 is made up of 15 amino acids. The germline V gene has CDR1 MNHNS and CDR2 SASEGT. CDR3 region: CASSERGQGAGGYTF. CDR3 bases: TGTGCCAGCAGTGAAAGGGGACAGGGGGCAGGAGGCTACACCTTC.

The chain has TRBV10-1 and TRBJ2-3, with D possibly matching TRBD1 (5 bases). The V end was cut by 0 bases, the J end by 5 bases, with 6 bases between. CDR1 and CDR2 (germline): WNHNN, SYGVQD (reference sequence). There are 13 residues in the CDR3. The CDR3, as DNA: TGCGCCAGCAGTGAGTCGCAGGGAGATACGCAGTATTTT. Residues: CASSESQGDTQYF.

CDR3 protein: CASSLEGGFPGELFF. The CDR3 coding sequence is TGTGCCAGCAGTTTGGAGGGGGGTTTTCCCGGGGAGCTGTTTTTT. This chain uses TRBV27 with TRBJ2-2; D possibly uses TRBD1 or TRBD2 (6 bases each). CDR3 length equals 15 residues. V dropped 3 bases and J dropped 6 bases, with 14 bases sitting between them. From germline, CDR1 is MNHEY and CDR2 SMNVEV (reference sequence).